This TCR beta chain was obtained from a study of blood T cells in healthy people across ages. Turning to the study itself: Capture by template switching was about one barcoded beta molecule per two T cells.

The CDR3 loop spans 16 amino acids. CDR1 is SNHLY, CDR2 FYNNEI, per germline. It was approximately 9 milliliters of peripheral blood that were drawn from each donor. On this clonotype itself: Its antigen is currently unknown.

The authors ran a second PCR of roughly 6 to 12 cycles using a sample-barcoded 5' primer and a J-beta primer mix. A 12-random-nucleotide template-switch adaptor tagged each cDNA molecule. Via MiXCR, TCRdb re-called the 5' RACE reads, giving one row per CDR3 protein. This sample yields hundreds of thousands of distinct CDR3 sequences, of which just under 25% are seen a single time; around 9.2% belongs to the top ten. Overall study findings and caveats: Age showed a roughly linear inverse relationship with TCR beta diversity per million T cells.

The same sample was also used in a study of T cells of mothers and their children.

The chain uses TRBV2 and TRBJ2-5; TRBD2 might be the D (5 bases). The J call is doubtful: the DNA matches TRBJ2-1 better. Sequencing was done on a sample of blood. This TCR was recovered from a boy aged 10-17 years in good health. The CDR3 DNA reads TGTGCCAGCAGCAAAGCCGGGGAAGACTATCACAATGAGCAGTTCTTC. Translating it yields CASSKAGEDYHNEQFF.